A single TCR beta chain is shown here with its context. Its antigen is undetermined. Mismatch with germline at one junction end may stem from a read error. This record comes from a study of T cell responses to AZD1222 COVID-19 vaccine. Findings and limits, study-wide: Repertoires were obtained only post-peak T cell response. Distributed over spike, vaccine-associated CD4 TCRs predominated at 160-218 and 743-854. Reportedly, nearly half the spike-specific TCRs target unmutated variant regions.

Clones were read by immunoSEQ multiplex PCR, and TCRdb kept only the in-frame ones, dropping some. The sample has 150,000 to 170,000 clones, 88% seen once. This sequence originates from an adult in good health. Source: peripheral blood, taken on day 0 of AZD1222 vaccination.

The CDR3 nucleotides read TGCGCCCGCAGCGCCGGGGGGAACACTGAAGCTTTCTTT. Its protein product is CARSAGGNTEAFF. The J gene is TRBJ1-1, the V gene TRBV5-1, with D perhaps matching TRBD1 (5 bases). The germline CDR1 and CDR2 sequences are SGHRS and YFSETQ. The CDR3 length is 13 residues. Variable domain in full (rest from reference TRBV5-1 and TRBJ1-1): KAGVTQTPRYLIKTRGQQVTLSCSPISGHRSVSWYQQTPGQGLQFLFEYFSETQRNKGNFPGRFSGRQFSNSRSEMNVSTLELGDSALYLCARSAGGNTEAFFGQGTRLTVV.